These T cell receptor beta chains were read from a single sample in a study of graft-versus-host responses after intestinal transplantation. Profiling relied on immunoSEQ multiplex PCR, and the TCRdb table lists in-frame clones only, not all of them. The sample shows approximately 15,000 clones, around 67% of them seen only once. Sample: ileum tissue, taken roughly 720 days after intestinal transplantation. The receptors shown here come from a human patient who received an intestinal transplant, so some T cells may come from the graft donor. Each CDR3 is given with its conserved first and last residue. D genes are given only for firm matches. Expanded clones are given a class, and other clones once, few, many or no size at all.

>-|TRBD1|TRBJ1-1|TRBV5-1
CASWSGLGTGTGGRNTEAFF
TGCGCCAGCTGGTCGGGCTTGGGGACCGGGACAGGGGGAAGGAACACTGAAGCTTTCTTT
>-|TRBD1|TRBJ2-3|TRBV29-1
CSGRRQGISDTQYF
TGCAGCGGCCGGCGACAGGGGATCTCAGATACGCAGTATTTT
>medium-sized|-|TRBJ1-2|TRBV5-4
CASSSTLNYGYTF
TGTGCCAGCAGCTCGACACTGAACTATGGCTACACCTTC
>few|TRBD1|TRBJ1-2|TRBV30
CAWSRDRGRGTLNYGYTF
TGTGCCTGGTCCCGGGACAGGGGGAGGGGAACTCTAAACTATGGCTACACCTTC
>-|-|TRBJ1-6|TRBV11-3
CASSLGTAWNSPLHF
TGTGCCAGCAGCTTAGGGACAGCCTGGAATTCACCCCTCCACTTT
>few|TRBD2|TRBJ2-3|TRBV5-6
CASSPGLAGAWDTQYF
TGTGCCAGCAGCCCGGGACTAGCGGGGGCATGGGATACGCAGTATTTT
>-|-|TRBJ2-2|TRBV7-9
CASSPTPGGARAGELFF
TGTGCCAGCAGCCCGACCCCTGGGGGCGCAAGGGCCGGGGAGCTGTTTTTT
>-|-|TRBJ1-1|TRBV6-1
CASSPGVEGTEAFF
TGTGCCAGCAGTCCCGGGGTGGAGGGGACTGAAGCTTTCTTT
>-|-|TRBJ2-7|TRBV10-2
CASSGESNEQYF
TGCGCCAGCAGTGGGGAGTCTAATGAGCAGTACTTC
>-|-|TRBJ1-6|TRBV7-2
CASSSRVNNSPLHF
TGTGCCAGCAGCTCCCGGGTCAATAATTCACCCCTCCACTTT
>once|TRBD1|TRBJ2-1|TRBV27
CASSSRTGGRGQFF
TGTGCCAGCAGTTCACGGACAGGGGGTCGCGGACAGTTCTTC
>-|TRBD2|TRBJ2-1|TRBV25-1
CASSEPSGVHNEQFF
TGTGCCAGCAGTGAACCTAGCGGGGTCCACAATGAGCAGTTCTTC
>few|TRBD2|TRBJ2-3|TRBV4-3
CASSQFSGGAGGTDTQYF
TGCGCCAGCAGCCAATTTAGCGGGGGGGCCGGGGGCACAGATACGCAGTATTTT
>-|-|TRBJ1-2|TRBV7-2
CASSLAGDRYGYTF
TGTGCCAGCAGCTTAGCAGGGGATCGCTATGGCTACACCTTC
>-|-|TRBJ1-3|TRBV14
CASSPRQGLRNTIYF
TGTGCCAGCAGCCCAAGGCAGGGGTTACGAAACACCATATATTTT
>-|TRBD1|TRBJ2-7|TRBV27
CASSIHRTGGDEQYF
TGTGCCAGCAGTATCCATCGGACAGGGGGTGACGAGCAGTACTTC
>-|TRBD1|TRBJ1-5|TRBV5-1
CASSFGQGLDQPQHF
TGCGCCAGCAGCTTCGGACAGGGGTTGGATCAGCCCCAGCATTTT
>few|TRBD1|TRBJ1-2|TRBV27
CASSPGTGFGYTF
TGTGCCAGCTCCCCCGGGACAGGGTTTGGCTACACCTTC
>-|-|TRBJ1-2|TRBV7-9
CASSPQDYGYTF
TGTGCCAGCAGCCCACAAGACTATGGCTACACCTTC
>few|-|TRBJ1-1|TRBV7-2
CASRQDRNTEAFF
TGTGCCAGCAGACAGGACAGGAACACTGAAGCTTTCTTT
>-|-|TRBJ2-1|TRBV10-1
CASSPGLLTYNEQFF
TGCGCCAGCAGTCCGGGACTCCTCACCTACAATGAGCAGTTCTTC
>-|-|TRBJ1-2|TRBV6-5
CASSSPSSDGYTF
TGTGCCAGCAGTTCCCCCTCGTCAGATGGCTACACCTTC
>-|TRBD1|TRBJ1-4|TRBV11-3
CASSHGRGLTNEKLFF
TGTGCCAGCAGCCATGGCAGGGGGCTAACTAATGAAAAACTGTTTTTT
>-|TRBD1|TRBJ1-6|TRBV30
CATGQGSLDSPLHF
TGTGCCACGGGACAGGGGAGTCTCGATTCACCCCTCCACTTT
>-|-|TRBJ2-7|TRBV5-5
CASSLSPGTSYEQYF
TGTGCCAGCAGCTTGAGTCCTGGCACCTCCTACGAGCAGTACTTC
>once|TRBD1|TRBJ1-2|TRBV19
CPPAQGLRTF
TGCCCCCCAGCACAGGGGCTAAGGACCTTC
>-|-|TRBJ2-5|TRBV11-3
CASSSLSGPKYF
TGTGCCAGCAGCTCATTGAGCGGCCCCAAGTACTTC
>few|-|TRBJ2-2|TRBV5-8
CASSEGLYTGELFF
TGTGCCAGCAGCGAAGGACTATACACCGGGGAGCTGTTTTTT
>few|-|TRBJ2-1|TRBV27
CASSLSRGNEQFF
TGTGCCAGCAGTTTATCAAGGGGAAATGAGCAGTTCTTC